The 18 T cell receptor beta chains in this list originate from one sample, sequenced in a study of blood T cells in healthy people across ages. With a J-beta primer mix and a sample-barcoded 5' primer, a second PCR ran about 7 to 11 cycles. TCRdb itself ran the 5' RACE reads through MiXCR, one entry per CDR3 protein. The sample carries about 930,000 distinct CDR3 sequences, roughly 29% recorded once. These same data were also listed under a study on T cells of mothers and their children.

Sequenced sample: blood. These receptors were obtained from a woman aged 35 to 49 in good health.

CDR3: CASSPQTSGISYNEQFF. The CDR3 bases are TGCGCCAGCAGCCCCCAGACTAGCGGGATCTCCTACAATGAGCAGTTCTTC. The chain combines TRBV4-1 with TRBJ2-1, with TRBD2 identical over 11 bases. Losses at the gene ends were 4 bases for V and 0 bases for J; bases not matched to a gene: 5. The CDR3 has 17 amino acids. Germline values: CDR1 MGHRA, CDR2 YSYEKL.

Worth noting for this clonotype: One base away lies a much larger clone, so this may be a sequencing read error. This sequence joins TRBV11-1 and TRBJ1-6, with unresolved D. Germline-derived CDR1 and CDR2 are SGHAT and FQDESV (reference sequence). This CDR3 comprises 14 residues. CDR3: CASSQGIADSPRHF. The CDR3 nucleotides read TGTGCCAGCAGCCAAGGCATTGCTGATTCACCCCGCCACTTT.

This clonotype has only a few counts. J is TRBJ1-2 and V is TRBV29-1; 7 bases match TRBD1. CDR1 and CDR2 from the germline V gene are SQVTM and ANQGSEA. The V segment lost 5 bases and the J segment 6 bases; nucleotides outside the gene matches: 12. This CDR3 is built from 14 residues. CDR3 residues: CSVLRQGSRNGYTF. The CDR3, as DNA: TGCAGCGTTTTGAGACAGGGTTCGAGGAATGGCTACACCTTC.

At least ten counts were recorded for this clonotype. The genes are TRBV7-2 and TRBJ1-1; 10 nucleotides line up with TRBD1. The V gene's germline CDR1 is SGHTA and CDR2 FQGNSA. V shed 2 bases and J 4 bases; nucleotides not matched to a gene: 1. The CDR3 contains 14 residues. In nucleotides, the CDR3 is TGTGCCAGCAGCTTACGGACAGGGGGCACTGAAGCTTTCTTT. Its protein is CASSLRTGGTEAFF.

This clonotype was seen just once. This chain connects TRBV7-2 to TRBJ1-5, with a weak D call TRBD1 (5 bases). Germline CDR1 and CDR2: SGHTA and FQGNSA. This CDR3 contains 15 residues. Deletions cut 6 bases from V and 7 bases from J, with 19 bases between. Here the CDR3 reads CASRTGRGDRQPQHF. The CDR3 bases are TGTGCCAGCAGGACGGGACGAGGGGATCGGCAGCCCCAGCATTTT. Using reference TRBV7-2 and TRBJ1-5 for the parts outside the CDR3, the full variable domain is GAGVSQSPSNKVTEKGKDVELRCDPISGHTALYWYRQSLGQGLEFLIYFQGNSAPDKSGLPSDRFSAERTGGSVSTLTIQRTQQEDSAVYLCASRTGRGDRQPQHFGDGTRLSIL.

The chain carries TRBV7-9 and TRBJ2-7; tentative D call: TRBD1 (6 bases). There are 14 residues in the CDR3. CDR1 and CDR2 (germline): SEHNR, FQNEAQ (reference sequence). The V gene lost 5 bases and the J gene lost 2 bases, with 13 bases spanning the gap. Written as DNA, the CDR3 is TGTGCCAGCAGCGACGGACAGCAACCCTACGAGCAGTACTTC. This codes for CASSDGQQPYEQYF.

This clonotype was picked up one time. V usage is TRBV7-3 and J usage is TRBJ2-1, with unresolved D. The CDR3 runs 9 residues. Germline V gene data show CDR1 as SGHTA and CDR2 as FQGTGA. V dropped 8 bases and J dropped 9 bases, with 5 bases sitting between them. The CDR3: CASGPEQFF. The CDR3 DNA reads TGTGCCAGCGGGCCTGAGCAGTTCTTC. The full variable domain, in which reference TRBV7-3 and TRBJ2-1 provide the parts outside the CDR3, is GAGVSQTPSNKVTEKGKYVELRCDPISGHTALYWYRQSLGQGPEFLIYFQGTGAADDSGLPNDRFFAVRPEGSVSTLKIQRTERGDSAVYLCASGPEQFFGPGTRLTVL.

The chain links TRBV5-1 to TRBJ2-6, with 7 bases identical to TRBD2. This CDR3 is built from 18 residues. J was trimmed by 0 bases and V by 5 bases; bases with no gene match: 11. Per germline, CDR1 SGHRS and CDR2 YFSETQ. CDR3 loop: CASRAGLVDSSGANVLTF. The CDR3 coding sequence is TGCGCCAGCAGAGCGGGACTCGTTGATAGCTCTGGGGCCAACGTCCTGACTTTC.

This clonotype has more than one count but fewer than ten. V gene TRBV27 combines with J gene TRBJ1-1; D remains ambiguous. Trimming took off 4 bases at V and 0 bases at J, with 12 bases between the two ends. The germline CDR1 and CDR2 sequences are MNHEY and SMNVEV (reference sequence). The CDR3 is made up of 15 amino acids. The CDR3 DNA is TGTGCCAGCAGTTCCAACAGCGTTATGAACACTGAAGCTTTCTTT. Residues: CASSSNSVMNTEAFF.

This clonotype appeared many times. CDR3: CASSSSGPTYNEQFF. Here the CDR3 DNA reads TGTGCCAGCAGCTCTAGCGGGCCCACCTACAATGAGCAGTTCTTC. The V and J genes are TRBV7-2 and TRBJ2-1; 8 bases are a match to TRBD2. This CDR3 comprises 15 residues. Germline trimming cut 4 bases from V and 2 bases from J; bases unmatched to any gene: 4. Per the germline V gene, CDR1 is SGHTA and CDR2 is FQGNSA.

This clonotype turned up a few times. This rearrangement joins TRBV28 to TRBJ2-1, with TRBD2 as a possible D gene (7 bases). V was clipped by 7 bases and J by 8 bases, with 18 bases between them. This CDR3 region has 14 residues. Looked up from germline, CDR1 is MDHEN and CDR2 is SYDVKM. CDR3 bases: TGTGCCAGCACCCGCATTGGGGGGGCCCATGAGCAGTTCTTC. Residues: CASTRIGGAHEQFF.

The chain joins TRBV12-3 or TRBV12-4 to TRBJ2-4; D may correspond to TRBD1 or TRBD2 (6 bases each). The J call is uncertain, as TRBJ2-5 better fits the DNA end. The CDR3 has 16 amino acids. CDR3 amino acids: CASSRTRQGRRETQYF. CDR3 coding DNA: TGTGCCAGCAGTCGCACCCGGCAGGGGAGGAGAGAGACCCAGTACTTC.

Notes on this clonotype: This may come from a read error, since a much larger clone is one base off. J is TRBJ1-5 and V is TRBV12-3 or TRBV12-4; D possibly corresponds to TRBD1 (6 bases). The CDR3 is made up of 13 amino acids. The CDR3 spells CTSQGGGYQPQHF. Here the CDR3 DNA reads TGTACCAGCCAAGGGGGGGGCTATCAGCCCCAGCATTTT.

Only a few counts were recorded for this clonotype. The CDR3: CASSSQLQGSNQPQHF. CDR3 in DNA: TGTGCCAGCAGTTCCCAGCTTCAGGGGAGCAATCAGCCCCAGCATTTT. This rearrangement joins TRBV27 to TRBJ1-5, with D possibly TRBD1 on 6 matching bases. CDR3 length: 16 amino acids. The germline CDR1 and CDR2 sequences are MNHEY and SMNVEV (reference sequence). V was shortened by 4 bases and J by 1 base, with 14 bases between the two germline ends.

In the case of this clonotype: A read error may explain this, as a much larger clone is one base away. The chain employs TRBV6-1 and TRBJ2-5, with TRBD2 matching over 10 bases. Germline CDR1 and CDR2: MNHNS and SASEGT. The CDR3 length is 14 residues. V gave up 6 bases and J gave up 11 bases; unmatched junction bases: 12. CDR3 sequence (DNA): TGTGCCAGCAGCAAAGGGACTAGCGTGTACCAGCAGTACTTC. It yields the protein CASSKGTSVYQQYF.

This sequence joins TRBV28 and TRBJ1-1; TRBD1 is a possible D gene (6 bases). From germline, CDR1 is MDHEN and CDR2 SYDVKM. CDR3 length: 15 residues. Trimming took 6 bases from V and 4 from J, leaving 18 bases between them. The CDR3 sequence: CASRGGDQGITEAFF. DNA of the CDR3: TGTGCCAGCAGAGGGGGGGATCAGGGGATCACTGAAGCTTTCTTT.

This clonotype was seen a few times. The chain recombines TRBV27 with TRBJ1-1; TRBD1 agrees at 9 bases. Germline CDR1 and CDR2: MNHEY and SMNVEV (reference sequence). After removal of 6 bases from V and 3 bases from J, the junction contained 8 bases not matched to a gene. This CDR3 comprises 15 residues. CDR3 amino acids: CASRTEQGADTEAFF. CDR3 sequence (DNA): TGTGCCAGCAGAACCGAACAGGGGGCGGACACTGAAGCTTTCTTT.

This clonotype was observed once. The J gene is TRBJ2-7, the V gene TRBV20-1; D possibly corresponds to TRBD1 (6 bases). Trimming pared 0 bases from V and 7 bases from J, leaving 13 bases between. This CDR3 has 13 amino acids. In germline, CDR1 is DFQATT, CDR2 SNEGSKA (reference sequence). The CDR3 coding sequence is TGCAGTGCTAGAGATCCCCGCGGACAGGAGCAGTACTTC. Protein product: CSARDPRGQEQYF.